Below are 22 T cell receptor beta chains sequenced from a single sample in a study of OX40 agonist ivuxolimab in advanced cancers. Some clones are missing from TCRdb's copy, which holds only in-frame ones; the method was immunoSEQ multiplex PCR. The sample contains approximately 60,000 clones, around 81% of which appear only once. The sample in question was CD4+ or CD8+ T cells sorted from blood, obtained in a trial of the OX40 agonist ivuxolimab. The receptors come from an adult with an advanced solid tumor such as melanoma, head and neck, liver or kidney cancer.

The chain has TRBV29-1 and TRBJ2-1; D unclear. The germline gives CDR1 SQVTM, CDR2 ANQGSEA. V was pared by 6 bases and J by 8 bases, with 26 bases between. The CDR3 has 16 residues. DNA of the CDR3: TGCAGCGTGGGCGTGAAGGTCGGGCCGAACGGCGATGAGCAGTTCTTC. As protein: CSVGVKVGPNGDEQFF.

The genes are TRBV4-2 and TRBJ2-1, with 11 bases lining up with TRBD2. There are 15 residues in the CDR3. Germline V CDR1 and CDR2: LGHNA, YNFKEQ. Trimming cost V 4 bases and J 3 bases; bases outside gene matches: 2. The CDR3 nucleotides are TGTGCCAGCAGCCCCCTAGCGGGGGGCTACAATGAGCAGTTCTTC. Protein product: CASSPLAGGYNEQFF.

The chain joins TRBV11-2 to TRBJ1-4; a weak D match, TRBD1 (6 bases). The CDR3 contains 18 residues. Per the germline V gene, CDR1 is SGHAT and CDR2 is FQNNGV. V gave up 5 bases and J gave up 0 bases, with 19 bases separating them. The CDR3 region has the DNA TGTGCCAGCAGCGCCACACAGGGTTACTTTGCAACTAATGAAAAACTGTTTTTT. It is translated as CASSATQGYFATNEKLFF.

The gene calls are TRBV19 and TRBJ1-6; 9 bases line up with TRBD1. V shed 4 bases and J 5 bases; nucleotides not matched to a gene: 15. CDR3 length equals 19 residues. The germline CDR1 and CDR2 sequences are LNHDA and SQIVND (reference sequence). CDR3 nucleotide sequence: TGTGCCAGTAGTACCCCGGGACAGGGCTTTCTTCGGCATAATTCACCCCTCCACTTT. It specifies CASSTPGQGFLRHNSPLHF.

This chain uses TRBV13 with TRBJ2-7; the match to TRBD1 covers 9 bases. From germline, CDR1 is PRHDT and CDR2 FYEKMQ (reference sequence). This CDR3 is 14 amino acids long. Trimming cost V 3 bases and J 2 bases; bases outside gene matches: 2. In nucleotides, the CDR3 is TGTGCCAGCAGCTTGGGACAGGGACCCTACGAGCAGTACTTC. This encodes CASSLGQGPYEQYF. The full variable domain, with the rest looked up from reference TRBV13 and TRBJ2-7, is AAGVIQSPRHLIKEKRETATLKCYPIPRHDTVYWYQQGPGQDPQFLISFYEKMQSDKGSIPDRFSAQQFSDYHSELNMSSLELGDSALYFCASSLGQGPYEQYFGPGTRLTVT.

V usage is TRBV5-6 and J usage is TRBJ2-7, with D unclear. CDR1 is SGHDT, CDR2 YYEEEE, per germline. CDR3 length: 16 amino acids. V was trimmed by 2 bases and J by 0 bases, leaving 15 bases between them. In DNA form, the CDR3 reads TGTGCCAGCAGCTTCCCCGCAGGCGGCCTCTCCTACGAGCAGTACTTC. Its translation is CASSFPAGGLSYEQYF. The entire variable domain, with the rest obtained from reference TRBV5-6 and TRBJ2-7, is as follows: DAGVTQSPTHLIKTRGQQVTLRCSPKSGHDTVSWYQQALGQGPQFIFQYYEEEERQRGNFPDRFSGHQFPNYSSELNVNALLLGDSALYLCASSFPAGGLSYEQYFGPGTRLTVT.

The chain links TRBV2 to TRBJ2-7; 8 bases match TRBD2. Germline CDR1 and CDR2: SNHLY and FYNNEI. The CDR3 runs 15 residues. The J segment lost 5 bases and the V segment lost 6 bases, leaving 12 bases of the junction unmatched. The CDR3 DNA reads as TGTGCCAGCAGGCCGGGACTAGGGGGTTGGGACGAGCAGTACTTC. Translated: CASRPGLGGWDEQYF.

This clone was picked up a small number of times. The rearrangement links TRBV10-3 to TRBJ2-1; weak D call: TRBD1 (6 bases). Germline assignment: CDR1 ENHRY and CDR2 SYGVKD. This CDR3 has 13 residues. V lost 6 bases to trimming and J lost 8 bases, with 14 bases between them. The CDR3 spells CAIRLQGRDEQFF. CDR3 in DNA: TGTGCCATCAGACTACAGGGCAGAGATGAGCAGTTCTTC.

The chain recombines TRBV5-1 with TRBJ1-2; D might be TRBD1 (6 bases). The germline V and J ends were trimmed by 0 bases and 6 bases, with 12 bases remaining between them. This CDR3 comprises 14 residues. Germline CDR1 and CDR2: SGHRS and YFSETQ. The CDR3: CASSLEGGRDGYTF. The CDR3 nucleotides are TGCGCCAGCAGCTTGGAAGGGGGGCGCGATGGCTACACCTTC.

This chain links TRBV5-1 with TRBJ2-7, with 8 bases aligning to TRBD2. V was clipped by 2 bases and J by 1 base; unmatched bases: 11. The germline V gene encodes CDR1 SGHRS and CDR2 YFSETQ. The CDR3 extends over 17 amino acids. The CDR3 bases are TGCGCCAGCAGCTTTATGAGGTTTGGCGGGGGGTCCTACGAGCAGTACTTC. Translated: CASSFMRFGGGSYEQYF.

This clone was found a few times. The chain carries TRBV10-2 and TRBJ2-5; D is unclear. From germline, CDR1 is WSHSY and CDR2 SAAADI. V lost 4 bases and J lost 2, with 17 bases in between. The CDR3 is 16 amino acids. The CDR3 loop reads CASSGANLGLQETQYF. The CDR3 DNA follows: TGCGCCAGCAGTGGAGCCAACCTGGGTTTGCAAGAGACCCAGTACTTC.

The chain links TRBV7-9 to TRBJ1-4; D not certain. V was clipped by 10 bases and J by 5 bases, with 14 bases between them. CDR3 length: 13 amino acids. Germline values: CDR1 SEHNR, CDR2 FQNEAQ (reference sequence). This chain's CDR3 is CATSRGRNEKLFF. CDR3 nucleotide sequence: TGTGCCACCTCTCGGGGAAGAAATGAAAAACTGTTTTTT. Full variable domain (missing parts from reference TRBV7-9 and TRBJ1-4): DTGVSQNPRHKITKRGQNVTFRCDPISEHNRLYWYRQTLGQGPEFLTYFQNEAQLEKSRLLSDRFSAERPKGSFSTLEIQRTEQGDSAMYLCATSRGRNEKLFFGSGTQLSVL.

This chain connects TRBV27 to TRBJ1-5; D gene ambiguous. Trimming stripped 3 bases from V and 7 bases from J, with 10 bases between. The CDR3 contains 13 residues. Germline-derived CDR1 and CDR2 are MNHEY and SMNVEV (reference sequence). CDR3: CASSLGRRQPQHF. The CDR3 region has the DNA TGTGCCAGCAGTTTGGGGAGAAGGCAGCCCCAGCATTTT.

The chain joins TRBV19 to TRBJ1-1; 11 bases match TRBD1. Unmatched junction bases numbered 10, after V lost 7 bases and J lost 3 bases. The CDR3 has 16 residues. Looked up from germline, CDR1 is LNHDA and CDR2 is SQIVND (reference sequence). The CDR3 DNA reads as TGTGCCAGTACCCTGGGGACAGGGGGTGGCCACACTGAAGCTTTCTTT. Amino acid sequence: CASTLGTGGGHTEAFF.

The J gene is TRBJ2-1, the V gene TRBV11-2, with 7 bases that match TRBD1. V shed 5 bases, J shed 10 bases, and the junction held 8 bases outside the gene matches. Germline lookup yields CDR1 SGHAT and CDR2 FQNNGV. The CDR3 runs to 13 residues. This CDR3 is CASSGTGATEQFF. DNA of the CDR3: TGTGCCAGCAGCGGAACAGGGGCCACCGAGCAGTTCTTC.

This clone was recorded only once. The CDR3 region has the DNA TGTGCCAGCAGCTTAGATACCCTAGGGGGTACGCAGTATTTT. Protein: CASSLDTLGGTQYF. The chain links TRBV11-2 to TRBJ2-3, with D perhaps matching TRBD1 (6 bases). V was clipped by 0 bases and J by 8 bases, with 12 bases between them. The CDR3 contains 14 residues. Germline assignment: CDR1 SGHAT and CDR2 FQNNGV.

The sample holds many counts of this clone. The rearrangement links TRBV6-5 to TRBJ1-1; 9 nucleotides line up with TRBD1. This CDR3 contains 14 residues. Trimming at V came to 6 bases and at J to 6 bases, leaving 8 bases not matched to a gene. Germline V gene lookup returns CDR1 MNHEY and CDR2 SVGAGI. CDR3 coding DNA: TGTGCCAGCAGGCCCCCGACAGGGGGGCCTGAAGCTTTCTTT. It specifies CASRPPTGGPEAFF.

The chain uses TRBV5-4 and TRBJ1-2; D is perhaps TRBD1 (6 bases). The CDR3 covers 15 residues. V lost 1 base and J 0 bases, leaving 10 bases between the germline ends. Germline V gene data show CDR1 as SGHNT and CDR2 as YYREEE (reference sequence). The CDR3 coding sequence is TGTGCCAGCAGCTTGTTGGGACAACCTAACTATGGCTACACCTTC. It is translated as CASSLLGQPNYGYTF.

CDR3 sequence: CASSLGADGANVLTF. In DNA form, the CDR3 reads TGTGCCAGCAGCTTAGGGGCGGATGGGGCCAACGTCCTGACTTTC. The chain recombines TRBV7-6 with TRBJ2-6; no reliable D call. There are 15 residues in the CDR3. Per germline, CDR1 SGHVS and CDR2 FNYEAQ. The germline V and J ends were trimmed by 1 base and 3 bases, with 7 bases remaining between them. The entire variable domain, with the rest obtained from reference TRBV7-6 and TRBJ2-6, is as follows: GAGVSQSPRYKVTKRGQDVALRCDPISGHVSLYWYRQALGQGPEFLTYFNYEAQQDKSGLPNDRFSAERPEGSISTLTIQRTEQRDSAMYRCASSLGADGANVLTFGAGSRLTVL.

The CDR3: CASSQDGSQRGLETQYF. Written as DNA, the CDR3 is TGTGCCAGCAGCCAAGATGGGAGCCAGCGGGGGCTGGAGACCCAGTACTTC. V gene TRBV4-2 combines with J gene TRBJ2-5; 8 nucleotides match TRBD2. V lost 0 bases to trimming and J lost 5 bases; unmatched junction nucleotides: 11. Looked up from germline, CDR1 is LGHNA and CDR2 is YNFKEQ. The CDR3 contains 17 residues.

This clone was seen just once. The rearrangement joins TRBV19 to TRBJ1-1, with 7 bases aligning to TRBD1. V shed 11 bases, J shed 4 bases, and the junction held 10 bases outside the gene matches. The germline CDR1 and CDR2 sequences are LNHDA and SQIVND (reference sequence). The CDR3 runs 13 residues. The CDR3 reads CAGSTGQSTEAFF. The DNA of the CDR3 is TGTGCCGGGTCAACGGGACAGTCCACTGAAGCTTTCTTT.

The J gene is TRBJ1-2, the V gene TRBV18, with D maybe TRBD1 (6 bases). The germline V gene encodes CDR1 KGHSH and CDR2 LQKENI. Trimming shortened V by 6 bases and J by 3 bases, and 8 bases separated the two germline ends. This CDR3 is 12 amino acids long. The CDR3 coding sequence is TGTGCCAGCTCGGGGGGCTACTATGGCTACACCTTC. Translated, it gives CASSGGYYGYTF. Looking up the rest from reference TRBV18 and TRBJ1-2 gives the full variable domain: NAGVMQNPRHLVRRRGQEARLRCSPMKGHSHVYWYRQLPEEGLKFMVYLQKENIIDESGMPKERFSAEFPKEGPSILRIQQVVRGDSAAYFCASSGGYYGYTFGSGTRLTVV.